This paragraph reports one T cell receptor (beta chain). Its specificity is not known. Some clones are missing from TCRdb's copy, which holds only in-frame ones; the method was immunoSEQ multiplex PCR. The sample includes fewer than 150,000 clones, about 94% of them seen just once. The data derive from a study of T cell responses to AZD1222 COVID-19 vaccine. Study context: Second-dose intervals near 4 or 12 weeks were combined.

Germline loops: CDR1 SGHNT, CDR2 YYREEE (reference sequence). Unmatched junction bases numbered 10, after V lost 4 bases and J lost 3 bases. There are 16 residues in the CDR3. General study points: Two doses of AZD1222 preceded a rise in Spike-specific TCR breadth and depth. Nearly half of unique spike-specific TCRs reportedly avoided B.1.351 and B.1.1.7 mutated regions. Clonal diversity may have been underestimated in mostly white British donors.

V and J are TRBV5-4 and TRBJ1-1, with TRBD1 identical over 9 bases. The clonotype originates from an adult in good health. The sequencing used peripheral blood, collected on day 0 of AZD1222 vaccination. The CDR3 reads CASSKGQGRTDTEAFF. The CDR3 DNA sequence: TGTGCCAGCAGCAAGGGACAGGGAAGAACGGACACTGAAGCTTTCTTT.